The 17 T cell receptor beta chains listed next were all sequenced from one sample in a study of HIV-infected patients and healthy controls. cDNA was made from approximately 0.55 ug RNA using alpha and beta constant primers. Each of the alpha and beta chains got its own library through chain-specific third strand synthesis with indices. One entry per CDR3 protein results from TCRdb running MiXCR on the 5' RACE reads. The table lists more than 15,000 distinct CDR3 sequences, about 9.4% of them singletons. All unsorted peripheral T cells were captured because whole blood was used without fractionation. The sequencing input was blood. These receptors were taken from an adult in good health.

V is TRBV30 and J is TRBJ1-4; D possibly corresponds to TRBD1 (5 bases). Trimming took 0 bases from V and 3 from J, leaving 11 bases between them. Germline V gene sequence: CDR1 GTSNPN, CDR2 SVGIG (reference sequence). The CDR3 contains 15 residues. DNA for the CDR3: TGTGCCTGGAGTGTCAGGGCGAGGGCTAATGAAAAACTGTTTTTT. Its translation is CAWSVRARANEKLFF.

By share, this clonotype counts as medium-sized (0.01 to 0.1%). The chain couples TRBV5-5 to TRBJ2-1; 13 bases fit TRBD2. The CDR3 runs to 17 residues. With 0 bases clipped from V and 4 bases from J, the junction kept 4 bases outside the gene matches. The germline CDR1 and CDR2 sequences are SGHKS and YYEKEE (reference sequence). CDR3 nucleotides: TGTGCCAGCAGCTTGGGACTAGCGGGAGGCGTGTACAATGAGCAGTTCTTC. This sequence encodes CASSLGLAGGVYNEQFF. The full variable domain, in which reference TRBV5-5 and TRBJ2-1 provide the parts outside the CDR3, is DAGVTQSPTHLIKTRGQQVTLRCSPISGHKSVSWYQQVLGQGPQFIFQYYEKEERGRGNFPDRFSARQFPNYSSELNVNALLLGDSALYLCASSLGLAGGVYNEQFFGPGTRLTVL.

This clonotype was detected ten times or more. The chain recombines TRBV10-2 with TRBJ1-5; D is undetermined. V was clipped by 2 bases and J by 4 bases, with 9 bases between them. Germline V lookup: CDR1 WSHSY, CDR2 SAAADI. The CDR3 extends over 14 amino acids. This CDR3 is CASSERHINQPQHF. CDR3 nucleotide sequence: TGCGCCAGCAGTGAGCGACATATTAATCAGCCCCAGCATTTT.

This clonotype was observed at least ten times. The CDR3 loop is CASSLWQLTLSSYNEQFF. The DNA for the CDR3 is TGTGCCAGCAGTTTATGGCAGTTGACCTTGAGCTCCTACAATGAGCAGTTCTTC. The chain uses TRBV27 and TRBJ2-1; D uncertain. The CDR3 is made up of 18 amino acids. The V end was cut by 1 base, the J end by 0 bases, with 16 bases between. Germline CDR1 is MNHEY and CDR2 is SMNVEV (reference sequence).

In this sample, this clonotype turned up many times. V is TRBV20-1 and J is TRBJ2-1, with D hard to call. From germline, CDR1 is DFQATT and CDR2 SNEGSKA (reference sequence). This CDR3 spans 15 amino acids. The V end was cut by 4 bases, the J end by 6 bases, with 19 bases between. The CDR3 bases are TGCAGTGCTACGTCACAGACCGAGACGGGCAATGAGCAGTTCTTC. Its translation: CSATSQTETGNEQFF.

There are many counts of this clonotype. The rearrangement uses TRBV3-1 and TRBJ1-2; tentative D call: TRBD1 (5 bases). V was clipped by 4 bases and J by 8 bases, with 20 bases between them. This CDR3 spans 15 amino acids. Germline loops: CDR1 LGHDT, CDR2 YNNKEL (reference sequence). DNA of the CDR3: TGTGCCAGCAGCCGCAGACCGGCTCTAGGGGTCGGCTACACCTTC. Protein product: CASSRRPALGVGYTF.

The chain employs TRBV6-6 and TRBJ1-5; D gene ambiguous. This CDR3 region has 17 residues. V lost 2 bases to trimming and J lost 5 bases, with 19 bases between them. The germline V gene encodes CDR1 MNHNY and CDR2 SVGAGI (reference sequence). The CDR3 loop reads CASSYNLVFSHDQPQHF. The CDR3, as DNA: TGTGCCAGCAGTTACAATTTGGTCTTCTCTCACGATCAGCCCCAGCATTTT.

The chain recombines TRBV29-1 with TRBJ2-3, with D possibly TRBD1 on 6 matching bases. V was cut by 6 bases and J by 0 bases, with 10 bases left in between. This CDR3 is built from 13 residues. Germline V lookup: CDR1 SQVTM, CDR2 ANQGSEA. CDR3 residues: CSVSQGSTDTQYF. The CDR3 DNA reads TGCAGCGTCTCCCAGGGGAGCACAGATACGCAGTATTTT.

This clonotype was recorded many times. This sequence joins TRBV7-2 and TRBJ2-3; 8 bases match TRBD2. Germline V gene data show CDR1 as SGHTA and CDR2 as FQGNSA. This CDR3 comprises 16 residues. V trimming: 6 bases; J trimming: 0 bases; junction bases outside the gene matches: 8. The CDR3 spells CASRGPRGASTDTQYF. The DNA of the CDR3 is TGTGCCAGCAGGGGCCCGCGGGGGGCTAGCACAGATACGCAGTATTTT.

This clonotype was picked up many times. The V and J genes are TRBV3-1 and TRBJ2-7, with a possible D match to TRBD1 (5 bases). The V end was cut by 1 base, the J end by 2 bases, with 15 bases between. The CDR3 consists of 16 residues. Germline CDR1 is LGHDT and CDR2 is YNNKEL (reference sequence). CDR3 nucleotides: TGTGCCAGCAGCCAAGCCCCGACAGTCCGTACCTACGAGCAGTACTTC. Residues: CASSQAPTVRTYEQYF.

This clonotype was observed at least ten times. CDR3 nucleotides: TGTGCCAGCAGTTTAACCCCCGGACAGCCCTATCAGCCCCAGCATTTT. This encodes CASSLTPGQPYQPQHF. The chain joins TRBV28 to TRBJ1-5, with D perhaps TRBD1 (6 bases). The germline gives CDR1 MDHEN, CDR2 SYDVKM. Trimming shortened V by 2 bases and J by 5 bases, and 16 bases separated the two germline ends. The CDR3 runs to 16 residues.

The genes are TRBV30 and TRBJ2-1; D gene unclear. CDR1 is GTSNPN and CDR2 is SVGIG in the germline V gene (reference sequence). The CDR3 is made up of 14 amino acids. V dropped 1 base and J dropped 6 bases, with 13 bases sitting between them. CDR3 nucleotide sequence: TGTGCCTGGAGTGAGCTTGGCCCAAGCAATGAGCAGTTCTTC. The encoded protein is CAWSELGPSNEQFF.

The table lists this clonotype with many counts. The rearrangement links TRBV2 to TRBJ1-1; D is ambiguous. Germline V gives CDR1 SNHLY, CDR2 FYNNEI. The CDR3 runs 13 residues. Trimming stripped 6 bases from V and 0 bases from J, with 8 bases between. The CDR3 DNA reads as TGTGCCAGCAGATACCAGGTGAACACTGAAGCTTTCTTT. The encoded protein is CASRYQVNTEAFF.

V is TRBV7-2 and J is TRBJ2-7; D unresolved. Germline CDR1 reads SGHTA; CDR2 reads FQGNSA. CDR3 length: 12 residues. V shed 5 bases and J shed 2 bases, with 7 bases lying between them. Written as DNA, the CDR3 is TGTGCCAGCAGCCCGGGTCCCTACGAGCAGTACTTC. Amino acid sequence: CASSPGPYEQYF.

This chain uses TRBV7-9 with TRBJ1-3; D is possibly TRBD1 (5 bases). From germline, CDR1 is SEHNR and CDR2 FQNEAQ (reference sequence). Trimming stripped 5 bases from V and 0 bases from J, with 11 bases between. The CDR3 has 15 amino acids. Written as DNA, the CDR3 is TGTGCCAGCAGCCCCGGGGCTATCTCTGGAAACACCATATATTTT. This sequence encodes CASSPGAISGNTIYF. The whole variable domain, remainder taken from reference TRBV7-9 and TRBJ1-3, is DTGVSQNPRHKITKRGQNVTFRCDPISEHNRLYWYRQTLGQGPEFLTYFQNEAQLEKSRLLSDRFSAERPKGSFSTLEIQRTEQGDSAMYLCASSPGAISGNTIYFGEGSWLTVV.

In this sample, this clonotype turned up a few times. For the CDR3, the DNA is TGCGCCAGCAGCCCCGACACCCATCACACTGAAGCTTTCTTT. Amino acids: CASSPDTHHTEAFF. This chain joins TRBV5-1 and TRBJ1-1, with D uncertain. The germline V gene encodes CDR1 SGHRS and CDR2 YFSETQ. The CDR3 spans 14 residues. Trimming took off 4 bases at V and 3 bases at J, with 13 bases between the two ends.

This clonotype is termed medium-sized. V is TRBV11-2 and J is TRBJ1-1; TRBD1 might be the D (5 bases). Trimming cost V 6 bases and J 5 bases, with 13 bases left between them. The CDR3 is 13 residues long. The germline V gene has CDR1 SGHAT and CDR2 FQNNGV. The CDR3 protein is CASRLGVGTEAFF. The CDR3 nucleotides read TGTGCCAGCAGACTAGGGGTCGGGACTGAAGCTTTCTTT.